Below, one T cell receptor beta chain is given with its context. The antigen is unknown. Because the CDR3's place on the DNA is in doubt, the DNA is left out and the CDR3 is given as listed by TCRdb. The data were obtained in a study of cytomegalovirus exposure and HLA in healthy donors. General study findings and limits: Accurate prediction of HLA-A and HLA-B alleles (for most subjects) was reportedly achieved from TCR beta sequences.

Germline loops: CDR1 MNHEY, CDR2 SMNVEV (reference sequence). The CDR3 extends over 17 residues, inclusive of both ends. PCR used 60 Vbeta primers and 13 Jbeta primers. Assay: immunoSEQ multiplex PCR; the TCRdb copy retains only in-frame clones and omits some. Of about 130,000 clones listed, more than 80% are singletons. The sequenced sample consisted of PBMCs. This sequence joins TRBV27 and TRBJ2-5; no check of the table's D call, TRBD2, against the DNA was made. The clonotype comes from a woman in her 30s in good health and CMV-seropositive. Here the CDR3 reads CASSFGSGGRKQETQYF.